Listed here is a single TCR beta chain. Its target is unknown. An end of the junction does not agree with germline; a read error may underlie this. Three rounds of nested PCR, following a modified ARM-PCR protocol, produced the TCRbeta library. TCRdb redid the calling of the multiplex PCR reads with MiXCR, one entry per CDR3 protein. This table holds fewer than 85,000 distinct CDR3 sequences, around 78% found once. The CDR3 runs 16 residues. Germline CDR1 reads DFQATT; CDR2 reads SNEGSKA (reference sequence). The sample comes from a study of tumor and adjacent non-tumor tissue in lung cancer. Across the study: Patients comprised about a dozen adenocarcinoma, 2 squamous cell carcinoma and 1 small cell lung cancer. On average, productive TCRbeta reads reached about 4.4 million per sample.

The study's findings and limits: Tumor repertoires had a smaller top 100 clone share than normal lung.

No cell sorting was done before RNA was extracted from the tissue. Donors were chemotherapy-naive, newly diagnosed lung cancer surgical patients in China, August–November 2014. Source material: lung tumor tissue. V and J are TRBV20-1 and TRBJ2-3; D remains unclear. The TCR was taken from a man between 60 and 75 years old with non-small cell lung cancer. The CDR3 DNA follows: TGCAGTGCTAGAGATCCTGTCACGGGTGGCACTGATACGGAGTATTTT. The encoded protein is CSARDPVTGGTDTEYF.